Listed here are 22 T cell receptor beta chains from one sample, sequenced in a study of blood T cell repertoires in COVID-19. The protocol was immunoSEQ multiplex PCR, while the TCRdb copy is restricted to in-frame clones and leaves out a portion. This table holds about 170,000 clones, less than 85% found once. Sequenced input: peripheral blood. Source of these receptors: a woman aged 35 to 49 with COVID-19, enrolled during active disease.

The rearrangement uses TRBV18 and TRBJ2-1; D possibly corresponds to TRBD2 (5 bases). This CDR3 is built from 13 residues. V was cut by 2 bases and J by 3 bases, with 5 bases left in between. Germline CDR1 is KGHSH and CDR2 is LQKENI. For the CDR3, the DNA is TGTGCCAGCTCACCAGACTACTACAATGAGCAGTTCTTC. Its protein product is CASSPDYYNEQFF.

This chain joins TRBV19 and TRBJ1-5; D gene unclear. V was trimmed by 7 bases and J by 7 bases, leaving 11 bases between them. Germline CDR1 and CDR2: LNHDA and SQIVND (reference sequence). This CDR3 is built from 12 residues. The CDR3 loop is CASNRGRQPQHF. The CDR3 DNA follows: TGTGCCAGTAACCGAGGCCGACAGCCCCAGCATTTT.

The CDR3 nucleotides read TGTGCCAGCAGCGGACCCGGGACAGAGAACACTGAAGCTTTCTTT. Translated, it gives CASSGPGTENTEAFF. The chain is built from TRBV2 and TRBJ1-1, with 7 bases lining up with TRBD1. From germline, CDR1 is SNHLY and CDR2 FYNNEI. Germline trimming cut 6 bases from V and 1 base from J; bases unmatched to any gene: 8. The CDR3 contains 15 residues.

The DNA of the CDR3 is TGTGCCAGCAGTATGGAAATAGCGGCCTACAATGAGCAGTTCTTC. This gives the protein CASSMEIAAYNEQFF. The V call is TRBV7-8, the J call TRBJ2-1; D is perhaps TRBD2 (6 bases). The CDR3 length is 15 residues. Germline values: CDR1 SGHVS, CDR2 FQNEAQ. V was trimmed by 6 bases and J by 2 bases, leaving 14 bases between them.

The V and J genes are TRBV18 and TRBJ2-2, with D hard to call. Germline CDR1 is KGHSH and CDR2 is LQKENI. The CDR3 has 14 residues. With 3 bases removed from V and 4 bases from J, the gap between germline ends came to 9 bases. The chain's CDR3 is CASSPISGTGELFF. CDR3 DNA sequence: TGTGCCAGCTCACCGATCTCGGGCACCGGGGAGCTGTTTTTT.

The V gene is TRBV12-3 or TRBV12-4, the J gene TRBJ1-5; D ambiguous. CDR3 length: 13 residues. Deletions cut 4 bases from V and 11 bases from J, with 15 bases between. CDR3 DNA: TGTGCCAGCAGTTCCATCGATGGTACGGCCCAGCATTTT. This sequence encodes CASSSIDGTAQHF.

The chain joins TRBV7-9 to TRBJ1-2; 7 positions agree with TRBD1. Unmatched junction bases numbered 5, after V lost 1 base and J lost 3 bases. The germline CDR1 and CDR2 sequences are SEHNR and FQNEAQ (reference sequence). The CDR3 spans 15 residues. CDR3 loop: CASSLGQGIDYGYTF. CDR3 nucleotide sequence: TGTGCCAGCAGCTTAGGACAGGGTATAGACTATGGCTACACCTTC.

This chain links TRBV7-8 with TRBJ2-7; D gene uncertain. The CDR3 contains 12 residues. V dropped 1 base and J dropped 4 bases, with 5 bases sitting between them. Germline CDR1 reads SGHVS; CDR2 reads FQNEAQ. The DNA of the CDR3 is TGTGCCAGCAGCTTAGATCTTTACGAGCAGTACTTC. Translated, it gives CASSLDLYEQYF. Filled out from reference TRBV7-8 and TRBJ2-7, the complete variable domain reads GAGVSQSPRYKVAKRGQDVALRCDPISGHVSLFWYQQALGQGPEFLTYFQNEAQLDKSGLPSDRFFAERPEGSVSTLKIQRTQQEDSAVYLCASSLDLYEQYFGPGTRLTVT.

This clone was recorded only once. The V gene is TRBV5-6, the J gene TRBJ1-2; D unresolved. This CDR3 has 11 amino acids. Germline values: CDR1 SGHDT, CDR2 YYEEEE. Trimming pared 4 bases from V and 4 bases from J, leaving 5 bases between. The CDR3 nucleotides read TGTGCCAGCAGCAAAGCCTATGGCTACACCTTC. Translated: CASSKAYGYTF.

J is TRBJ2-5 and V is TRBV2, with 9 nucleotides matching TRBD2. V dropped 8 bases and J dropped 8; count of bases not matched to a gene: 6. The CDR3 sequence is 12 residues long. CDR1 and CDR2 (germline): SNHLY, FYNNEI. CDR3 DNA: TGTGCCAGCCGTAGCGGGGGCGGAACCCAGTACTTC. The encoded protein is CASRSGGGTQYF. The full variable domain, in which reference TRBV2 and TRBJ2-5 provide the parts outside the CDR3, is EPEVTQTPSHQVTQMGQEVILRCVPISNHLYFYWYRQILGQKVEFLVSFYNNEISEKSEIFDDQFSVERPDGSNFTLKIRSTKLEDSAMYFCASRSGGGTQYFGPGTRLLVL.

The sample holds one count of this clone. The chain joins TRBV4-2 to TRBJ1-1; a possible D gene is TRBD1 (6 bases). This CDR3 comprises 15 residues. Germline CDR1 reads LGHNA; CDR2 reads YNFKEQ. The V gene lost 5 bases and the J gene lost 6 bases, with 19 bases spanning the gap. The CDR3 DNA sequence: TGTGCCAGCAGCGTACAGGGACCGGCGAATCCTGAAGCTTTCTTT. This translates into CASSVQGPANPEAFF.

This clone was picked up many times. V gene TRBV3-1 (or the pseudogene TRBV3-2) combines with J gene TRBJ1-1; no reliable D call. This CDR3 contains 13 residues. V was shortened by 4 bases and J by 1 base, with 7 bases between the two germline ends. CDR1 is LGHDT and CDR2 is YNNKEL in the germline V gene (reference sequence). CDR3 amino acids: CASSPRQNTEAFF. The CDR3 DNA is TGTGCCAGCAGCCCAAGACAGAACACTGAAGCTTTCTTT.

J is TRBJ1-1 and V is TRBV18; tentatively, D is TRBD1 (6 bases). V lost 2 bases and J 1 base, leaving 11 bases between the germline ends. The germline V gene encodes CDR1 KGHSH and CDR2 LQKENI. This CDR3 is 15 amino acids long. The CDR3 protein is CASSPGNRENTEAFF. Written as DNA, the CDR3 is TGTGCCAGCTCACCAGGGAACAGGGAGAACACTGAAGCTTTCTTT.

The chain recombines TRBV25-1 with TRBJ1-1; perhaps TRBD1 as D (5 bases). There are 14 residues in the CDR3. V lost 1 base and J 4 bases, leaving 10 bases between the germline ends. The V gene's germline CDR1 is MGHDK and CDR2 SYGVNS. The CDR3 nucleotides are TGTGCCAGCAGTGAATCCAGGGTAGGCACTGAAGCTTTCTTT. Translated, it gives CASSESRVGTEAFF.

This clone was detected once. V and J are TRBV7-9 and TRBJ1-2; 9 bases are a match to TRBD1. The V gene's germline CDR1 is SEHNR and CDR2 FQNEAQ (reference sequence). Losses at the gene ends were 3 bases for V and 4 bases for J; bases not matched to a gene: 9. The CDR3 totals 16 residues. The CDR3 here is CASSFWDRDPIYGYTF. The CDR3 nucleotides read TGTGCCAGCAGCTTTTGGGACAGGGACCCTATCTATGGCTACACCTTC. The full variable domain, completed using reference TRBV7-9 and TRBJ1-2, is DTGVSQNPRHKITKRGQNVTFRCDPISEHNRLYWYRQTLGQGPEFLTYFQNEAQLEKSRLLSDRFSAERPKGSFSTLEIQRTEQGDSAMYLCASSFWDRDPIYGYTFGSGTRLTVV.

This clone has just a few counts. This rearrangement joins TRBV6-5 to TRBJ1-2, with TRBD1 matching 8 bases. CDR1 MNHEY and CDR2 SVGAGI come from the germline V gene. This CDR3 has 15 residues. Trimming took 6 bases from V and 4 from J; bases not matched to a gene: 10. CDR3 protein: CASRATGAESYGYTF. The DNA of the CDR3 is TGTGCCAGCAGAGCGACAGGGGCGGAAAGCTATGGCTACACCTTC.

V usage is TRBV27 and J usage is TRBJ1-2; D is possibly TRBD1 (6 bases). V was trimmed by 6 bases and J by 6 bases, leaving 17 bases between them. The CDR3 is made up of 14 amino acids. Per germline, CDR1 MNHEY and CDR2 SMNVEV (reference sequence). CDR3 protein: CASSSKGRGNGYTF. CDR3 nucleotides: TGTGCCAGCAGCTCCAAGGGGAGGGGGAATGGCTACACCTTC.

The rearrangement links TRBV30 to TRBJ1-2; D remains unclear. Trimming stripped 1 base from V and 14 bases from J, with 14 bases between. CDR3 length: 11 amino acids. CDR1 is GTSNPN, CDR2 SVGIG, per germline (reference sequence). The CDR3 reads CAWSALQSPTF. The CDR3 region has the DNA TGTGCCTGGAGTGCCTTACAGTCCCCGACCTTC.

This CDR3 reads CATQITGVSYNSPLHF. In DNA, the CDR3 is TGTGCCACTCAGATCACAGGGGTCTCCTATAATTCACCCCTCCACTTT. J is TRBJ1-6 and V is TRBV27, with 7 bases that match TRBD1. The germline V gene encodes CDR1 MNHEY and CDR2 SMNVEV (reference sequence). Trimming removed 10 bases from V and 0 bases from J; junction bases left unmatched: 9. The CDR3 covers 16 residues.

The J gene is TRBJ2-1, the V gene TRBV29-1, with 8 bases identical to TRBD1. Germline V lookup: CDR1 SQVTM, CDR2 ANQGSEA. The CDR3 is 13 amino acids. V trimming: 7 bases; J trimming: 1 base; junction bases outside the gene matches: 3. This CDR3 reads CSGGQGSYNEQFF. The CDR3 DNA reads TGCAGCGGCGGACAGGGTTCCTACAATGAGCAGTTCTTC.

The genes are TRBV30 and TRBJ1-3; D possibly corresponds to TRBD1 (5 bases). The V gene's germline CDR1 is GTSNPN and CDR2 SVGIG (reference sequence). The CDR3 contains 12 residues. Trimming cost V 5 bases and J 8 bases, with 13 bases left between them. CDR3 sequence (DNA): TGTGCCTGGGGGGCAGGAGGTGACACCATATATTTT. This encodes CAWGAGGDTIYF.

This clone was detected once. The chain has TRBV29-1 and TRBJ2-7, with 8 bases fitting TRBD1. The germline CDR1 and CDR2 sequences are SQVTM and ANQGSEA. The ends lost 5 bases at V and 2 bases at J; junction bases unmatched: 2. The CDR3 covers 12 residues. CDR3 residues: CSVRTGPYEQYV. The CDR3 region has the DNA TGCAGCGTTCGGACAGGGCCCTACGAGCAGTACGTC.